This TCR beta chain was found in a study of blood T cell repertoires in COVID-19. About the study: Researchers got acute and convalescent COVID-19 samples from the United States, Italy and Spain. T cells, B-cell-depleted T cells, or PBMCs supplied cDNA or gDNA.

This CDR3 has 15 amino acids. Germline trimming cut 3 bases from V and 2 bases from J; bases unmatched to any gene: 6. Germline CDR1 MDHEN, CDR2 SYDVKM. In the study's own analysis: From reference gene primer amplification, estimates of nucleated cell counts were derived. Repertoires were generated with immunoSEQ multiplex PCR, while TCRdb's copy carries only in-frame clones and drops some. D and trimming come from the DNA, and the V and J calls and clone size come from that table. The table lists over 150,000 clones, more than 85% of them singletons, with around 0.5% in the top ten. The V and J genes are TRBV28 and TRBJ2-7, with TRBD2 matching 8 bases. Material: peripheral blood. The receptor comes from a man aged 50-60 years with acute or convalescent COVID-19. CDR3 residues: CASSFWREAAYEQYF. CDR3 DNA sequence: TGTGCCAGCAGTTTTTGGCGGGAGGCGGCCTACGAGCAGTACTTC.